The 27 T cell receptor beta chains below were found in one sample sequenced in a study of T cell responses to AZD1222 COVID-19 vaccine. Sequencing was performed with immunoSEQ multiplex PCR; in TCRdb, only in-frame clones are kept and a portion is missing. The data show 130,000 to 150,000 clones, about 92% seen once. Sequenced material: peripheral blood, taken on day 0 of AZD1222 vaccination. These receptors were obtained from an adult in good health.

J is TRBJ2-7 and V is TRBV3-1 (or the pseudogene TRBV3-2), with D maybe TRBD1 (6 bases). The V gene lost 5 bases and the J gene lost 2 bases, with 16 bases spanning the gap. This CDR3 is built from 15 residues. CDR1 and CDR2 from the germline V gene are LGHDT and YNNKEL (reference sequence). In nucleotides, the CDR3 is TGTGCCAGCAGCTCTTTGGCCAGGGGCCCCTACGAGCAGTACTTC. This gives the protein CASSSLARGPYEQYF.

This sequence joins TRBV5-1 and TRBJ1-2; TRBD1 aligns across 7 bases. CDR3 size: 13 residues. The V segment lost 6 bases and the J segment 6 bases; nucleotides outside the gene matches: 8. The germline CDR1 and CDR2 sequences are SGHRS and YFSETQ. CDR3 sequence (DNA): TGCGCCAGCACCACGAACCAGGGGGATGGCTACACCTTC. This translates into CASTTNQGDGYTF.

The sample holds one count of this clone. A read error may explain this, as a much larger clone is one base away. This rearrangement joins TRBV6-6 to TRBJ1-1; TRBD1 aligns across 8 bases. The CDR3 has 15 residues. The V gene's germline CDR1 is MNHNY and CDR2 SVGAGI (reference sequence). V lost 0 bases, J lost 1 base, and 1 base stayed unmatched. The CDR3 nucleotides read TGTGCCAGCAGTTACTCTGGGACAGGGAACACTGAAGCTTTCTTT. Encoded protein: CASSYSGTGNTEAFF.

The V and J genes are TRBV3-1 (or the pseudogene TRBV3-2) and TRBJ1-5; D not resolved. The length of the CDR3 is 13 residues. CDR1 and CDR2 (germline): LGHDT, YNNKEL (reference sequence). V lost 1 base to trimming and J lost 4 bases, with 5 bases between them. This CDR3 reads CASSQGRNQPQHF. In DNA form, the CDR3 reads TGTGCCAGCAGCCAAGGCAGGAATCAGCCCCAGCATTTT.

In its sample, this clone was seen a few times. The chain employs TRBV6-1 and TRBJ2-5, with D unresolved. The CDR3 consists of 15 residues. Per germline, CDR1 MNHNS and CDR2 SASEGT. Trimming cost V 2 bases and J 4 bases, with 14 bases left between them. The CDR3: CASSETWTDPETQYF. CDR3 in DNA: TGTGCCAGCAGTGAAACGTGGACCGACCCAGAGACCCAGTACTTC.

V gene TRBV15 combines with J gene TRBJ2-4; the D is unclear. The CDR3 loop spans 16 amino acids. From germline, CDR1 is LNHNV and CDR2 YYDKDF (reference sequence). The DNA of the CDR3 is TGTGCAACCGCGTCGGGTGGCCCCTTAGCCAAAAACATTCAGTACTTC. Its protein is CATASGGPLAKNIQYF.

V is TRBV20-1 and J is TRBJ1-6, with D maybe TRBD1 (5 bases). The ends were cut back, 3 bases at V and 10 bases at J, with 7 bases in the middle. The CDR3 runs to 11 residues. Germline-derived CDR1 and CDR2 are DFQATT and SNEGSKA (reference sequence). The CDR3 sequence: CSASTGSPLHF. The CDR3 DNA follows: TGCAGTGCTAGTACAGGATCACCCCTCCACTTT.

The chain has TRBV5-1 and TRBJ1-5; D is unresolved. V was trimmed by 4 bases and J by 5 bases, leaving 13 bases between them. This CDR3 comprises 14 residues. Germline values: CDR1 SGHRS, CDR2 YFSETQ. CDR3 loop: CASSPGPPDQPQHF. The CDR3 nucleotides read TGCGCCAGCAGCCCCGGGCCGCCGGATCAGCCCCAGCATTTT.

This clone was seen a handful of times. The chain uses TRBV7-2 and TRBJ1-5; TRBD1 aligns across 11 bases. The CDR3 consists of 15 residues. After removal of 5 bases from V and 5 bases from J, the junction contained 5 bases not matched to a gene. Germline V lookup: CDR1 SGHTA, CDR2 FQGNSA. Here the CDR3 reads CASSLRTGGDQPQHF. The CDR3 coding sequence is TGTGCCAGCAGCCTTAGGACAGGGGGCGATCAGCCCCAGCATTTT.

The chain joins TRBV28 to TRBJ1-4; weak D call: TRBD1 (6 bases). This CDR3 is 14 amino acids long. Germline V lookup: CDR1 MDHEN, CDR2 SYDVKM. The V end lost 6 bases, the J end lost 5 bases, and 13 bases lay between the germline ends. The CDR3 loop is CASRSTGKNEKLFF. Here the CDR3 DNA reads TGTGCCAGCAGGTCGACAGGAAAGAATGAAAAACTGTTTTTT.

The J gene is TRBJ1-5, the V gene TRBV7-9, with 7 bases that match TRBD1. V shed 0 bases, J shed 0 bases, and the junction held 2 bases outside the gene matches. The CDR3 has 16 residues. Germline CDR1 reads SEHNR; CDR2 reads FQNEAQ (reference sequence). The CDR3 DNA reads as TGTGCCAGCAGCTTAGCCCCAGGGGGTAGCAATCAGCCCCAGCATTTT. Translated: CASSLAPGGSNQPQHF.

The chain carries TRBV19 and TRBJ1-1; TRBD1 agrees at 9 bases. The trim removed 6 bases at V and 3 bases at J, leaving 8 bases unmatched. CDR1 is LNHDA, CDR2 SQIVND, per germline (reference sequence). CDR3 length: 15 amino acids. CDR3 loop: CASSETGGGYTEAFF. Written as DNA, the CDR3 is TGTGCCAGTAGCGAAACAGGGGGCGGTTACACTGAAGCTTTCTTT.

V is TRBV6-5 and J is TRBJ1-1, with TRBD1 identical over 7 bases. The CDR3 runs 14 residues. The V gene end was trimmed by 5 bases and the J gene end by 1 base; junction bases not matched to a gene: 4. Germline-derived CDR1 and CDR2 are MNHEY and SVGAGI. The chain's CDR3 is CASSLYRGNTEAFF. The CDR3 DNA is TGTGCCAGCAGTCTATACAGGGGGAACACTGAAGCTTTCTTT.

CDR3 residues: CASRGRNSGNTIYF. Written as DNA, the CDR3 is TGTGCCAGCAGAGGACGGAACTCTGGAAACACCATATATTTT. This chain connects TRBV7-2 to TRBJ1-3, with unresolved D. Trimming pared 6 bases from V and 0 bases from J, leaving 9 bases between. Germline V CDR1 and CDR2: SGHTA, FQGNSA. CDR3 size: 14 residues. The full variable domain, with the rest looked up from reference TRBV7-2 and TRBJ1-3, is GAGVSQSPSNKVTEKGKDVELRCDPISGHTALYWYRQSLGQGLEFLIYFQGNSAPDKSGLPSDRFSAERTGGSVSTLTIQRTQQEDSAVYLCASRGRNSGNTIYFGEGSWLTVV.

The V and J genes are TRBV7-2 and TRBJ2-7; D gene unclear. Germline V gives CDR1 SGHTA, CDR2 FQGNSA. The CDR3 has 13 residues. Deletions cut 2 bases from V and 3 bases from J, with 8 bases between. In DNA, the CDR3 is TGTGCCAGCAGCTTACGTGTAGGCTACGAGCAGTACTTC. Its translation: CASSLRVGYEQYF.

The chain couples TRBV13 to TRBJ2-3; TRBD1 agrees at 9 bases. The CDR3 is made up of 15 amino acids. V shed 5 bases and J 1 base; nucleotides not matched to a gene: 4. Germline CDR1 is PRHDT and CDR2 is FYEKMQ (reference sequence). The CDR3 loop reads CASSIRDRGTDTQYF. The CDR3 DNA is TGTGCCAGCAGCATCCGGGACAGGGGCACAGATACGCAGTATTTT.

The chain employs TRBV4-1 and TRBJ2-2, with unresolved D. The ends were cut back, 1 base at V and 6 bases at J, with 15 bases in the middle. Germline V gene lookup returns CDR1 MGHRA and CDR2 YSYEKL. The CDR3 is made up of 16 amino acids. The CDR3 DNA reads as TGCGCCAGCAGCCAAGGGACCCAGCTCATTGCCGGGGAGCTGTTTTTT. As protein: CASSQGTQLIAGELFF.

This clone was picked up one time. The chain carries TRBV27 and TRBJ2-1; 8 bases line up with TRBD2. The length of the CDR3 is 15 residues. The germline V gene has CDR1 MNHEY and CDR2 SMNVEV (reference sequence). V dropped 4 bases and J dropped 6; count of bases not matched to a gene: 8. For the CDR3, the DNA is TGTGCCAGCAGTTACGGCGGGAGGATGGGCAATGAGCAGTTCTTC. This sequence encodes CASSYGGRMGNEQFF.

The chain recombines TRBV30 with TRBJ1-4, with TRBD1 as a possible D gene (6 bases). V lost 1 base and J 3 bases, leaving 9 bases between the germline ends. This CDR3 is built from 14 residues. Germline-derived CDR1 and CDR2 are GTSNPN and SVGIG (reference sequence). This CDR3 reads CAWSAGVANEKLFF. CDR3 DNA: TGTGCCTGGAGTGCAGGGGTTGCTAATGAAAAACTGTTTTTT.

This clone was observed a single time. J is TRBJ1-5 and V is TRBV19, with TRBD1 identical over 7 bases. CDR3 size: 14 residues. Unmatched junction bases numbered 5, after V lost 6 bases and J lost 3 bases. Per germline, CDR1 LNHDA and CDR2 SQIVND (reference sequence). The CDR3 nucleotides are TGTGCCAGTAGCCCCGGGACAGTCAATCAGCCCCAGCATTTT. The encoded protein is CASSPGTVNQPQHF.

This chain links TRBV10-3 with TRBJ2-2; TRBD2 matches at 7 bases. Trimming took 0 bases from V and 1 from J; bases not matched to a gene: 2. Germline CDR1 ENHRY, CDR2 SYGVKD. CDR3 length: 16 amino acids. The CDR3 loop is CAISESASGNTGELFF. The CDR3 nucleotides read TGTGCCATCAGTGAGTCGGCTAGCGGGAACACCGGGGAGCTGTTTTTT.

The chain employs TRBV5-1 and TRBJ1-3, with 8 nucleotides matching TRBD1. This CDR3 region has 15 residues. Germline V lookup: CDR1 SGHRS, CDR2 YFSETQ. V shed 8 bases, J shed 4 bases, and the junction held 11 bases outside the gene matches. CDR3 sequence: CASTPGGMGGNTIYF. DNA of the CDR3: TGCGCCAGTACTCCAGGGGGCATGGGAGGAAACACCATATATTTT.

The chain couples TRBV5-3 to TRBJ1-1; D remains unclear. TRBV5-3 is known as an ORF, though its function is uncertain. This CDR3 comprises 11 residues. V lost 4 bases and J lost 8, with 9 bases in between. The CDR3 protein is CARSLPTEAFF. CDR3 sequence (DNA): TGTGCCAGAAGCCTTCCCACCGAAGCTTTCTTT.

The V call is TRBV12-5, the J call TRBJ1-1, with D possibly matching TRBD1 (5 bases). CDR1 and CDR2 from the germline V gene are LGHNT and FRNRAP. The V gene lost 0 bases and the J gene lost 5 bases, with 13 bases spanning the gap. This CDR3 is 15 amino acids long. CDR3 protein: CASGLVLGGGTEAFF. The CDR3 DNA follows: TGTGCTAGTGGTTTGGTACTTGGGGGGGGAACTGAAGCTTTCTTT.

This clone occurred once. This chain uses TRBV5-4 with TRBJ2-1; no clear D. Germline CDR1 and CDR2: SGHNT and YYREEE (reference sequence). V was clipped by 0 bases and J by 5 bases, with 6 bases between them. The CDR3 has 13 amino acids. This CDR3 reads CASSLVSNNEQFF. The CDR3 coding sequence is TGTGCCAGCAGCTTGGTTAGTAACAATGAGCAGTTCTTC. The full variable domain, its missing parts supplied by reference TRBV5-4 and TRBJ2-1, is ETGVTQSPTHLIKTRGQQVTLRCSSQSGHNTVSWYQQALGQGPQFIFQYYREEENGRGNFPPRFSGLQFPNYSSELNVNALELDDSALYLCASSLVSNNEQFFGPGTRLTVL.

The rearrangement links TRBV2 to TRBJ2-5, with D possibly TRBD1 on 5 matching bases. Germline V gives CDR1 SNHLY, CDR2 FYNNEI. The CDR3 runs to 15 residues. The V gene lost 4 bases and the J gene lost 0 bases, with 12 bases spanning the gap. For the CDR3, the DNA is TGTGCCAGCAGTGTCCGACAGCCTTACCAAGAGACCCAGTACTTC. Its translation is CASSVRQPYQETQYF.

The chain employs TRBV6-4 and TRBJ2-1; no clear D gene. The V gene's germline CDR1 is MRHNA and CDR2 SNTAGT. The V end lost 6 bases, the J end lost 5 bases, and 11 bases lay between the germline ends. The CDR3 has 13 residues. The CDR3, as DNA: TGTGCCAGCAGCCCAGCGATTGACAATGAGCAGTTCTTC. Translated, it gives CASSPAIDNEQFF.